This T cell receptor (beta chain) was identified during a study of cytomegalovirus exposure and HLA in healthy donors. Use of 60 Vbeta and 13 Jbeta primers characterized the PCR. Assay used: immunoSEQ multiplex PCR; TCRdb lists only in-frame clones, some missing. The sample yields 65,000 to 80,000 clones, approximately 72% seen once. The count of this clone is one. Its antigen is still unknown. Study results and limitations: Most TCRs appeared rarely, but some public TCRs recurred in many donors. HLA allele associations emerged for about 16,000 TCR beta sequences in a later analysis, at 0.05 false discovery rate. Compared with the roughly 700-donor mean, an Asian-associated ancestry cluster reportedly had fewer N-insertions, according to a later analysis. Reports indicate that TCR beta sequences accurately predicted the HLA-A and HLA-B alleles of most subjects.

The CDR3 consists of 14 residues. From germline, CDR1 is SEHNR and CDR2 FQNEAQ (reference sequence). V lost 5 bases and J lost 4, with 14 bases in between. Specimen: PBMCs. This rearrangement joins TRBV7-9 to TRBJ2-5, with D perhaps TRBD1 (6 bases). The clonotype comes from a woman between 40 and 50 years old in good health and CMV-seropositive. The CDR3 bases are TGTGCCAGCAGCATAAGACAGGTCGGAGAGACCCAGTACTTC. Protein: CASSIRQVGETQYF.